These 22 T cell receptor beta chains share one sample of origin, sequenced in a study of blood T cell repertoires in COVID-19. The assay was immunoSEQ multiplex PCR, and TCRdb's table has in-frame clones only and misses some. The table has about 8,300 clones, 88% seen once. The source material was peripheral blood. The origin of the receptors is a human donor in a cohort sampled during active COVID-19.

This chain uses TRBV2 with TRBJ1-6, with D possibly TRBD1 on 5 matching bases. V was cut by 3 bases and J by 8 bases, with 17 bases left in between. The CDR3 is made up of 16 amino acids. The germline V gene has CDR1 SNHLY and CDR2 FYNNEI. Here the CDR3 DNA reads TGTGCCAGCAGTGAGAGAGGGAGGGGACGGGATTCACCCCTCCACTTT. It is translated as CASSERGRGRDSPLHF. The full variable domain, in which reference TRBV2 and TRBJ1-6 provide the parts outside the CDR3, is EPEVTQTPSHQVTQMGQEVILRCVPISNHLYFYWYRQILGQKVEFLVSFYNNEISEKSEIFDDQFSVERPDGSNFTLKIRSTKLEDSAMYFCASSERGRGRDSPLHFGNGTRLTVT.

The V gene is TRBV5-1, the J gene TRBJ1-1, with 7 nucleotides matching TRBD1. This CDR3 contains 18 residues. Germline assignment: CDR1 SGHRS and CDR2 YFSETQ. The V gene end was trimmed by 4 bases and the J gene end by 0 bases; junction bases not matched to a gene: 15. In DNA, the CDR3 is TGCGCCAGCAGCCCGGGACAGACTCGGCGATTCATGAACACTGAAGCTTTCTTT. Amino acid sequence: CASSPGQTRRFMNTEAFF.

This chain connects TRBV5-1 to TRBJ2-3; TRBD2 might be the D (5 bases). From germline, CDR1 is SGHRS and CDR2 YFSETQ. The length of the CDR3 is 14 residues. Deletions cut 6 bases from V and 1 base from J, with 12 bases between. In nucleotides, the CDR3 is TGCGCCAGCAAGCGGACTTTCGGCACAGATACGCAGTATTTT. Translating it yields CASKRTFGTDTQYF.

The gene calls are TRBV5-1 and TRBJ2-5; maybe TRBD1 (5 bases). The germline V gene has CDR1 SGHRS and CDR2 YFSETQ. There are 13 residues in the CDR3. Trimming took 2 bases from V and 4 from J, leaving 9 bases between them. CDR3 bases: TGCGCCAGCAGCTTCAGAGACAGAGAGACCCAGTACTTC. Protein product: CASSFRDRETQYF.

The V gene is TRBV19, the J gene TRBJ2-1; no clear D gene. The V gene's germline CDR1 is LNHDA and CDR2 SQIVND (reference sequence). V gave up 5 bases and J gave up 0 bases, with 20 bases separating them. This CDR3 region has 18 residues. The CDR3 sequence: CASSAIYRFASSYNEQFF. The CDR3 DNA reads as TGTGCCAGTAGTGCGATCTACCGGTTCGCAAGCTCCTACAATGAGCAGTTCTTC. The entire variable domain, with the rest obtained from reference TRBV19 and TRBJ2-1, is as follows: DGGITQSPKYLFRKEGQNVTLSCEQNLNHDAMYWYRQDPGQGLRLIYYSQIVNDFQKGDIAEGYSVSREKKESFPLTVTSAQKNPTAFYLCASSAIYRFASSYNEQFFGPGTRLTVL.

CDR3 loop: CASSLNRGRVETQYF. DNA for the CDR3: TGTGCCAGCAGTCTAAACAGGGGGCGGGTAGAGACCCAGTACTTC. The V call is TRBV28, the J call TRBJ2-5; TRBD1 aligns across 9 bases. Per the germline V gene, CDR1 is MDHEN and CDR2 is SYDVKM. V gave up 5 bases and J gave up 4 bases; unmatched junction bases: 8. The CDR3 has 15 amino acids.

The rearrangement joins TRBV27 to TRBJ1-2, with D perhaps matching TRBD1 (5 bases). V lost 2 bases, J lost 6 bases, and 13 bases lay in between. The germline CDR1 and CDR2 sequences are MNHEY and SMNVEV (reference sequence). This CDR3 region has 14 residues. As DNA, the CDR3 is TGTGCCAGCAGTTTAATGGGGGGGGGACATGGCTACACCTTC. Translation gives CASSLMGGGHGYTF.

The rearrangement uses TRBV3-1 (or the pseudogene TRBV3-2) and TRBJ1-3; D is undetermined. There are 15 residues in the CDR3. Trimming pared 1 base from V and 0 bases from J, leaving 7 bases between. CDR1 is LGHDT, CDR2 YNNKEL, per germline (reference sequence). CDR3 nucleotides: TGTGCCAGCAGCCAAGTACTGAGCTCTGGAAACACCATATATTTT. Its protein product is CASSQVLSSGNTIYF.

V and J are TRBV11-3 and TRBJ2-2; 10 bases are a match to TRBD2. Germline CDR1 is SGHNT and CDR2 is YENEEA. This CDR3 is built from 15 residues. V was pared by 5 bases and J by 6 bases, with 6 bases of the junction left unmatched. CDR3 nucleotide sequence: TGTGCCAGCAGCCGAAGCGGGAGGGCCTCCGGGGAGCTGTTTTTT. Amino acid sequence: CASSRSGRASGELFF.

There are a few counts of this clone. The CDR3 sequence: CASSVGGHQPQHF. The CDR3 coding sequence is TGTGCCAGCAGTGTAGGGGGACATCAGCCCCAGCATTTT. The V call is TRBV2, the J call TRBJ1-5; possible D gene TRBD1, 6 bases. The CDR3 totals 13 residues. Per germline, CDR1 SNHLY and CDR2 FYNNEI. V gave up 4 bases and J gave up 5 bases, with 9 bases separating them.

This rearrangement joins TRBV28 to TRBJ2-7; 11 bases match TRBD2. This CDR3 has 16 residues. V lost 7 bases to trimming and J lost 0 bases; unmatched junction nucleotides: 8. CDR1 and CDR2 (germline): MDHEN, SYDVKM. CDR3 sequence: CASKGLAGSSSYEQYF. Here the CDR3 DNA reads TGTGCCAGCAAAGGACTAGCGGGTAGTAGCTCCTACGAGCAGTACTTC.

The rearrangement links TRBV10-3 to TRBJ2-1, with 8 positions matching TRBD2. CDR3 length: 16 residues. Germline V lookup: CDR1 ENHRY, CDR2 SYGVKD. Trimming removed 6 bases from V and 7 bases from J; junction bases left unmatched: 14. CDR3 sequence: CAISQSPGTGGNEQFF. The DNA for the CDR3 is TGTGCCATCAGCCAGAGCCCGGGGACGGGAGGGAATGAGCAGTTCTTC.

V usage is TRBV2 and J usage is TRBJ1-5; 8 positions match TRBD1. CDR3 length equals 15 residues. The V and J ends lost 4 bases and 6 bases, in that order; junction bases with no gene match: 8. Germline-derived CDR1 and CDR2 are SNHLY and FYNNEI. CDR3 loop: CASSGRQGASQPQHF. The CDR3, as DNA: TGTGCCAGCAGTGGAAGGCAGGGGGCGAGTCAGCCCCAGCATTTT.

This chain's CDR3 is CASSAAGGATDTQYF. CDR3 DNA: TGTGCCAGCAGCGCAGCGGGAGGTGCAACAGATACGCAGTATTTT. The V and J genes are TRBV9 and TRBJ2-3; 9 nucleotides match TRBD2. Germline lookup yields CDR1 SGDLS and CDR2 YYNGEE. Losses at the gene ends were 3 bases for V and 3 bases for J; bases not matched to a gene: 5. CDR3 size: 15 residues.

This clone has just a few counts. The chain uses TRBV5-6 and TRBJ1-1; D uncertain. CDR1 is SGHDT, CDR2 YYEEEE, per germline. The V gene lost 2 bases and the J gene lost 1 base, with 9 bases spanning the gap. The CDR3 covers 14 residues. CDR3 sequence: CASSFGVWNTEAFF. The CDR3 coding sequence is TGTGCCAGCAGCTTCGGGGTTTGGAACACTGAAGCTTTCTTT.

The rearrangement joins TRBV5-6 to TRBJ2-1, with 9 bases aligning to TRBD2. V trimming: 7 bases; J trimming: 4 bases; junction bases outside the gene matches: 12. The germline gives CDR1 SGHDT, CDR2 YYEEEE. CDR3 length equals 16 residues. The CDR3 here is CASRPRGGFSYNEQFF. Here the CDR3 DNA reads TGTGCCAGCCGCCCGCGGGGGGGCTTCTCTTACAATGAGCAGTTCTTC.

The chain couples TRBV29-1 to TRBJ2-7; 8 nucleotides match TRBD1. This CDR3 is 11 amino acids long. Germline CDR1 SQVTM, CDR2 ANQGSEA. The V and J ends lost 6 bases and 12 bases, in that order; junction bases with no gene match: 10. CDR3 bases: TGCAGCGTCCAGGGGGCCGCGAGGCGGTACTTC. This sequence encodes CSVQGAARRYF.

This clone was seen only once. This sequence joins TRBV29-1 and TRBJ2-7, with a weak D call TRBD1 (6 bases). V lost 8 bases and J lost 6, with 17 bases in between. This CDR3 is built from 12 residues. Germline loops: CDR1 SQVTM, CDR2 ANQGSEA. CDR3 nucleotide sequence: TGCAGCTTCCAACCGTCCAGGGGCGAGCAGTACTTC. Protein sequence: CSFQPSRGEQYF.

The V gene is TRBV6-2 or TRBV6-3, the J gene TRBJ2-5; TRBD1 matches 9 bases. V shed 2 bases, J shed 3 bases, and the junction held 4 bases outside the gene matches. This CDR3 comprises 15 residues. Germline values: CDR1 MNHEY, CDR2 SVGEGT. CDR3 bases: TGTGCCAGCAGTTACCCCCGGACAGGGGAAGAGACCCAGTACTTC. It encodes CASSYPRTGEETQYF.

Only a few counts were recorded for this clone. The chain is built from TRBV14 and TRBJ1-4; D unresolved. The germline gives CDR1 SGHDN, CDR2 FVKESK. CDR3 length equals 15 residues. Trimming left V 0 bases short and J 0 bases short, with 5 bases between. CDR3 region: CASSQDGSTNEKLFF. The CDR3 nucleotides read TGTGCCAGCAGCCAAGATGGCTCAACTAATGAAAAACTGTTTTTT.

CDR3 nucleotides: TGTGCCAGCAGTCGACAGGGTCTCACTGAAGCTTTCTTT. Its protein product is CASSRQGLTEAFF. V usage is TRBV6-5 and J usage is TRBJ1-1, with 7 bases that match TRBD1. This CDR3 region has 13 residues. Germline lookup yields CDR1 MNHEY and CDR2 SVGAGI. After removal of 5 bases from V and 4 bases from J, the junction contained 4 bases not matched to a gene.

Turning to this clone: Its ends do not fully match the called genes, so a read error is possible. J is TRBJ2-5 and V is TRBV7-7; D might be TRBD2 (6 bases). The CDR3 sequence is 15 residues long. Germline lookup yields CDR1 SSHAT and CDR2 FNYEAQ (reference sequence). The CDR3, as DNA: TGTGCTAGCAGCTTAGGCCTCGGAGGGCAAGAGACCCAGTACTTC. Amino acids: CASSLGLGGQETQYF.